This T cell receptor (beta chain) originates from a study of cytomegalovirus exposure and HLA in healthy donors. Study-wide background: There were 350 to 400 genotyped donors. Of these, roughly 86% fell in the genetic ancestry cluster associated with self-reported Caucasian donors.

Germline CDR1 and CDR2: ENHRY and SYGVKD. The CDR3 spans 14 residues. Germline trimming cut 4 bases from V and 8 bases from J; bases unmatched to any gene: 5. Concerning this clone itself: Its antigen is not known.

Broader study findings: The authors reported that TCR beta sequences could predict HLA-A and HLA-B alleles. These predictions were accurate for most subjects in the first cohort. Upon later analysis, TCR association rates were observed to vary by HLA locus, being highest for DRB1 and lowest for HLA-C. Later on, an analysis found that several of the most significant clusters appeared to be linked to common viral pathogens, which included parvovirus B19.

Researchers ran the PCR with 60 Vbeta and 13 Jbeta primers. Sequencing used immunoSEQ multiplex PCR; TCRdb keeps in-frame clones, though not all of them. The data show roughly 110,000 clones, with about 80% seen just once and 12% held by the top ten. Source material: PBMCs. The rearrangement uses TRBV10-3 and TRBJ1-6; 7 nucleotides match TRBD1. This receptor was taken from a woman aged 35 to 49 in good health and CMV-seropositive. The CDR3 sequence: CAISGQGPDSPLHF. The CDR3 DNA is TGTGCCATCAGTGGACAGGGCCCGGATTCACCCCTCCACTTT.